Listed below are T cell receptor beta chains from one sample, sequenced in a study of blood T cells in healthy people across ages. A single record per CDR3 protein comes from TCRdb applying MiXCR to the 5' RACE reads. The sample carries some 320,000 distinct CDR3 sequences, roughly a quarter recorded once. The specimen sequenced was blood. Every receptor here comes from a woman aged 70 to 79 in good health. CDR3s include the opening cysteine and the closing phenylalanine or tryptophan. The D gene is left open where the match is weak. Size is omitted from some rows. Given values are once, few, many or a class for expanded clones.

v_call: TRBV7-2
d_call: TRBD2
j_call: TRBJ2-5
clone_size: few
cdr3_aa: CASSFRTSGIGTQYF
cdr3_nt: TGTGCCAGCAGCTTTCGGACTAGCGGGATCGGGACCCAGTACTTC

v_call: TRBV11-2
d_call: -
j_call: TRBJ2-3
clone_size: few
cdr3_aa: CASSSNFADTQYF
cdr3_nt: TGTGCCAGCAGCTCAAACTTCGCAGATACGCAGTATTTT

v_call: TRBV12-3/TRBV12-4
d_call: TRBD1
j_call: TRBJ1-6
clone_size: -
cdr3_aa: CASSSAGTGTDSPLHF
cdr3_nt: TGTGCCAGCAGTTCGGCGGGGACAGGTACAGATTCACCCCTCCACTTT

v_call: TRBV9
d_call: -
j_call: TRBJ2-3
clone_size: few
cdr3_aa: CVSSDGPGTDTQYF
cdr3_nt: TGTGTCAGCAGCGACGGACCTGGCACAGATACGCAGTATTTT

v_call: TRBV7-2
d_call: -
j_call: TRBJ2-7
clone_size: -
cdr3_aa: CASSRAGYEQYF
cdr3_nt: TGTGCCAGCAGCCGGGCGGGTTACGAGCAGTACTTC

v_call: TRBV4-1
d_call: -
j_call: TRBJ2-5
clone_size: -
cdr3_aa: CASSQETRQETQYF
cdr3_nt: TGCGCCAGCAGCCAAGAGACTAGGCAAGAGACCCAGTACTTC

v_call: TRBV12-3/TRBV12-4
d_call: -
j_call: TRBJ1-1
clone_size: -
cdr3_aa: CASTAGALNTEAFF
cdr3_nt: TGTGCCAGCACCGCAGGGGCTTTGAACACTGAAGCTTTCTTT

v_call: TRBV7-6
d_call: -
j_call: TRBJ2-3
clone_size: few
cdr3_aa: CASSSRDAISTDTQYF
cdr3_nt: TGTGCCAGCAGCTCCCGGGACGCGATTAGCACAGATACGCAGTATTTT

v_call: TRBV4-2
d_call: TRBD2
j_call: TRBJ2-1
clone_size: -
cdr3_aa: CASSQETAGGSYNEQFF
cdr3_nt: TGTGCCAGCAGCCAAGAAACGGCGGGAGGCTCCTACAATGAGCAGTTCTTC

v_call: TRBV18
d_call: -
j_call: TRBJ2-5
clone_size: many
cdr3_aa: CASSPRNQETQYF
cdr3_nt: TGTGCCAGCTCACCACGCAACCAAGAGACCCAGTACTTC

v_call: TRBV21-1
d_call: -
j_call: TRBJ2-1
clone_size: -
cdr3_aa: CASSTIRAGGSYNEQFF
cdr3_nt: TGTGCCAGCAGCACCATCAGGGCGGGAGGTTCATACAATGAGCAGTTCTTC

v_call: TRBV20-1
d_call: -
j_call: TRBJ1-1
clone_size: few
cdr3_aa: CSALNAGGRANTEAFF
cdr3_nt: TGCAGTGCCTTAAACGCGGGGGGCAGAGCGAACACTGAAGCTTTCTTT

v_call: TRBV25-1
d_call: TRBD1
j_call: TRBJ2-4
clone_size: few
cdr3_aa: CASSVIRGTKNIQYF
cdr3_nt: TGTGCCAGCAGTGTTATCAGGGGGACCAAAAACATTCAGTACTTC

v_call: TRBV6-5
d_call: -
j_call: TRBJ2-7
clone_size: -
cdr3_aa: CASSYSTPGYEQYF
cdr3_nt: TGTGCCAGCAGTTACTCTACACCGGGGTACGAGCAGTACTTC

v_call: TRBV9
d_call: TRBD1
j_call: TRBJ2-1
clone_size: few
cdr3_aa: CASSGDRERYNEQFF
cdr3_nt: TGTGCCAGCAGCGGAGACAGGGAAAGGTACAATGAGCAGTTCTTC

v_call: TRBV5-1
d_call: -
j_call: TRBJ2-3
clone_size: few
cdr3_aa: CASAEPTPASTDTQYF
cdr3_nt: TGCGCCAGCGCCGAACCGACCCCGGCTAGCACAGATACGCAGTATTTT

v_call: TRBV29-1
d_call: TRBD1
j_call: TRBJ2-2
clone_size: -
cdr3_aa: CSATGMYNSGELFF
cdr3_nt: TGCAGCGCGACAGGGATGTATAATTCCGGGGAGCTGTTTTTT

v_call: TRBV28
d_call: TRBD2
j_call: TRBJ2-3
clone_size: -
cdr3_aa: CASSIIYLGLAGGPDTQYF
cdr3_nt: TGTGCCAGCAGCATTATATATCTCGGACTAGCGGGAGGGCCAGATACGCAGTATTTT

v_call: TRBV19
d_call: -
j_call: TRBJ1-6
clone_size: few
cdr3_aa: CASSNREWNSPLHF
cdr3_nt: TGTGCCAGTAGTAACAGGGAATGGAATTCACCCCTCCACTTT

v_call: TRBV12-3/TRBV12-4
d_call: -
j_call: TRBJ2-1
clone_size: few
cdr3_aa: CASRAGWRNPRELKPPMYEQFF
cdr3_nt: TGTGCCAGCAGAGCAGGGTGGCGAAACCCGAGAGAGTTAAAACCCCCAATGTATGAGCAGTTCTTC

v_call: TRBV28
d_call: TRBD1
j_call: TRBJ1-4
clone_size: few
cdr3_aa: CASTDRTGGEKLFF
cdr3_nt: TGTGCCAGCACCGACCGGACAGGGGGTGAAAAACTGTTTTTT

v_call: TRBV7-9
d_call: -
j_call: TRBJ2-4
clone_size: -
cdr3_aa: CASGPGGANIQYF
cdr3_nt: TGTGCCAGCGGGCCCGGGGGAGCGAACATTCAGTACTTC

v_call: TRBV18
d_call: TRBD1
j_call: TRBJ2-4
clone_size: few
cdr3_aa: CASSLQGDKNIQYF
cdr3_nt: TGTGCCAGCTCCCTGCAGGGGGACAAAAACATTCAGTACTTC

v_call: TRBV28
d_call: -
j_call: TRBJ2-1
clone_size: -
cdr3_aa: CAIPDRYNEQFF
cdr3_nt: TGTGCCATCCCGGACAGATACAATGAGCAGTTCTTC

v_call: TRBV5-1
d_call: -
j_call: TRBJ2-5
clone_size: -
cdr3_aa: CASSSQGYQETQYF
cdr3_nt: TGCGCCAGCAGCTCGCAGGGATACCAAGAGACCCAGTACTTC

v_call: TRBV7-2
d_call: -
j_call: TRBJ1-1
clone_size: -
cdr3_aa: CASSLALGVNTEAFF
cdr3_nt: TGTGCCAGCAGCTTAGCGTTAGGTGTGAACACTGAAGCTTTCTTT

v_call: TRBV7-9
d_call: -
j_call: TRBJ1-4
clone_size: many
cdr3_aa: CASSQDLEGRKLFF
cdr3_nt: TGTGCCAGCAGCCAAGACCTAGAAGGTCGAAAACTGTTTTTT

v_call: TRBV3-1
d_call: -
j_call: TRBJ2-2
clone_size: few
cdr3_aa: CASSSSGDHGELFF
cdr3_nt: TGTGCCAGCAGCTCCTCCGGGGATCACGGGGAGCTGTTTTTT

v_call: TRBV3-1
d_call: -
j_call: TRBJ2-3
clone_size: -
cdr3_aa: CASSGERDTQYF
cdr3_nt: TGTGCCAGCAGCGGGGAGCGAGATACGCAGTATTTT

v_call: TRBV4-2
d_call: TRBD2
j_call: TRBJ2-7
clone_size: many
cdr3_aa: CASSQKLAGSNEQYF
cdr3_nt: TGTGCCAGCAGCCAAAAACTAGCGGGAAGCAACGAGCAGTACTTC

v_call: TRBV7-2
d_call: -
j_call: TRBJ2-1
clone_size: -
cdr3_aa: CASSLEMELEQFF
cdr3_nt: TGTGCCAGCAGCTTAGAAATGGAGTTGGAGCAGTTCTTC

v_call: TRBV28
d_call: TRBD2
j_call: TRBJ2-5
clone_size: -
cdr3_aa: CASSFERELQETQYF
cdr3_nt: TGTGCCAGCAGTTTCGAGCGGGAGTTGCAAGAGACCCAGTACTTC

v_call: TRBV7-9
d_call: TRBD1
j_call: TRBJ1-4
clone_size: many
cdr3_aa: CASSLKGQPGEKLFF
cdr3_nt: TGTGCCAGCAGCTTAAAGGGACAGCCGGGGGAAAAACTGTTTTTT

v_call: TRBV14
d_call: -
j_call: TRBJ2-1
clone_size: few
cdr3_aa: CASSPTHYLADEQFF
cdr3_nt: TGTGCCAGCAGCCCCACTCATTATCTCGCGGATGAGCAGTTCTTC

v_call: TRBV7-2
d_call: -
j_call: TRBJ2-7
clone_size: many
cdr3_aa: CASSTGRGYEQYF
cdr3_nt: TGTGCCAGCAGCACTGGACGCGGCTACGAGCAGTACTTC

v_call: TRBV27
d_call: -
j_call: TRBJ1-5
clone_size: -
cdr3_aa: CASSFSGNQPQHF
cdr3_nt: TGTGCCAGCAGTTTCTCGGGGAATCAGCCCCAGCATTTT

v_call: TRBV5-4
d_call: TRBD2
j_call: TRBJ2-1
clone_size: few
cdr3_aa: CASSSGGVGETRYF
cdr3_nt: TGTGCCAGCAGCTCTGGGGGGGTCGGGGAGACCCGGTACTTC

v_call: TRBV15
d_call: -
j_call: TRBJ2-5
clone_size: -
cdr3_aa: CATSRVGTSLKETQYF
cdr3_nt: TGTGCCACCAGCAGAGTCGGGACATCTCTCAAAGAGACCCAGTACTTC

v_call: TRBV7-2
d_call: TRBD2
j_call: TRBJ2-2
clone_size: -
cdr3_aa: CASSPSGGYTGELFF
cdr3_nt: TGTGCCAGCAGCCCTAGCGGGGGTTACACCGGGGAGCTGTTTTTT

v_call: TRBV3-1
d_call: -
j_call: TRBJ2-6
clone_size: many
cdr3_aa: CASSPSYSGANVLTF
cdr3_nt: TGTGCCAGCAGCCCCTCTTACTCTGGGGCCAACGTCCTGACTTTC

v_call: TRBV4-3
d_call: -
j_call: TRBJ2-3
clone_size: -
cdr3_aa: CASSQDRGGGPDTQYF
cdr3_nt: TGCGCCAGCAGCCAAGATCGAGGGGGAGGGCCAGATACGCAGTATTTT

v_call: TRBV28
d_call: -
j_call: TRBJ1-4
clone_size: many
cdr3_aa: CASSLVDYATNEKLFF
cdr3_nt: TGTGCCAGCAGTTTGGTCGACTATGCAACTAATGAAAAACTGTTTTTT

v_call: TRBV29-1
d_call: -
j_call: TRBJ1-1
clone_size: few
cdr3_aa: CSVDTANEAFF
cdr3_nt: TGCAGCGTCGACACAGCTAACGAAGCTTTCTTT

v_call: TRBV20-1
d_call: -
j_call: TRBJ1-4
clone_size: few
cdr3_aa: CSALNSDGDNEKLFF
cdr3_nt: TGCAGTGCTCTAAACAGTGACGGAGATAATGAAAAACTGTTTTTT

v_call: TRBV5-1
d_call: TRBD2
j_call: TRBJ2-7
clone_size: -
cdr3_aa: CASSLESSGRYEQYF
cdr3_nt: TGCGCCAGCAGCTTGGAGTCTAGCGGGAGGTACGAGCAGTACTTC

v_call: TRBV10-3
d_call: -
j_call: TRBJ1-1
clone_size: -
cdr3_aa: CAISEKDTEAFF
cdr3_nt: TGTGCCATCAGTGAGAAGGACACTGAAGCTTTCTTT

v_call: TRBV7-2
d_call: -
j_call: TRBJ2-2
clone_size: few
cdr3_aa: CASSFRLTHTGELFF
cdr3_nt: TGTGCCAGCAGCTTCCGACTCACCCACACCGGGGAGCTGTTTTTT

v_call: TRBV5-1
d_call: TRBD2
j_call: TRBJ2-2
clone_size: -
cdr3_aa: CASSSLAGGSGELFF
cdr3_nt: TGCGCCAGCAGCTCACTAGCGGGAGGATCCGGGGAGCTGTTTTTT

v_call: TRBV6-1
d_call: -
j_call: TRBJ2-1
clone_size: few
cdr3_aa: CASVRDESPNEQFF
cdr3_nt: TGTGCCAGCGTCCGGGACGAGAGTCCAAATGAGCAGTTCTTC

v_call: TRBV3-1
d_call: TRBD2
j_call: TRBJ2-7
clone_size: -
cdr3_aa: CASSQVLAGAASYEQYF
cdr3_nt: TGTGCCAGCAGCCAAGTCTTAGCGGGTGCCGCGTCCTACGAGCAGTACTTC

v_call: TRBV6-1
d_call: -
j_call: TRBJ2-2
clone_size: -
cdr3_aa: CASSEAIPQADKLFF
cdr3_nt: TGTGCCAGCAGTGAGGCCATTCCGCAAGCTGATAAGCTGTTTTTT

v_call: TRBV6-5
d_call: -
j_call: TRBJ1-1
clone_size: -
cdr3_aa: CASSPSPGVVGTEAFF
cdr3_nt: TGTGCCAGCAGTCCCTCTCCCGGGGTTGTGGGGACTGAAGCTTTCTTT

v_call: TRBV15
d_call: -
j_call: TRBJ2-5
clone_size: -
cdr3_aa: CATSSTETQYF
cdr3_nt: TGTGCCACCAGCAGTACAGAGACCCAGTACTTC